This T cell receptor (beta chain) was obtained from a study of regulatory T cells in long-lasting Graves disease. Construction of the TCR beta libraries employed iRepertoire HTBI primers in conjunction with Arm-PCR of CDR3 regions. TCRdb re-called the multiplex PCR reads through MiXCR, storing one row per CDR3 protein. Altogether a few hundred thousand distinct CDR3 sequences are present, approximately 10% being singletons, with the ten largest covering approximately 20%. This clonotype appeared many times. The CDR3 loop spans 16 amino acids. The V end was cut by 0 bases, the J end by 0 bases, with 12 bases between. CDR1 and CDR2 (germline): KGHSH, LQKENI. Time point given: newly diagnosed GD, antithyroid drugs for less than 3 months. From RNA extracted from PBMCs, the TCR library was made. These data were also filed under a second study, of T cells in Graves' hyperthyroidism and ophthalmopathy.

The sample consisted of peripheral blood mononuclear cells (PBMCs), taken at new diagnosis, from a patient treated with antithyroid drugs. The chain uses TRBV18 and TRBJ2-7; TRBD1 is a possible D gene (6 bases). The sequence derives from a woman under 30 with Graves disease. The CDR3 nucleotides read TGTGCCAGCTCACCACCGACAGGTCGGAACTCCTACGAGCAGTACTTC. Amino acid sequence: CASSPPTGRNSYEQYF.